In its sample, the clone carrying this TCR beta chain was seen a few times. These data belong to a study of blood T cells in healthy people across ages. Study context: About one barcoded beta molecule per two T cells was the capture yield of template switching.

Then a second PCR, running roughly 7 to 11 cycles, was carried out with a sample-barcoded 5' primer and a J-beta primer mix. TCRdb re-derived calls from the 5' RACE reads in MiXCR, one entry per CDR3 protein. The sample carries hundreds of thousands of distinct CDR3 sequences, 25% to 35% recorded once. V was cut by 3 bases and J by 6 bases, with 5 bases left in between. This CDR3 has 12 amino acids. CDR1 and CDR2 (germline): SGHTA, FQGTGA. Sample: blood. The gene calls are TRBV7-3 and TRBJ2-2; D remains unclear. This TCR was sampled from a woman aged 80 or over in good health. CDR3 DNA sequence: TGTGCCAGCAGCTTTGACGCCGGGGAGCTGTTTTTT. It yields the protein CASSFDAGELFF.